This T cell receptor beta chain was observed in a study of STAT5B mutations in CD4+ large granular lymphocyte leukemia (dated by TCRdb to between 2021 and 2024). General notes on the study: Among the healthy controls, the CDR3 'QG' motif was associated with a particular HLA allele. The study compared the TCRbeta repertoires of patients with CD4+ T-cell large granular lymphocyte leukemia against those of healthy blood donors. Flow cytometry performed on FACSCanto II or FACSVerse showed that the purified fractions had more than 95% purity among lymphocytes. The investigation overall reported the following: TRBV06-family usage was enriched among the top patient clones (8/27) compared with healthy controls (2/35). Greater clonality appeared to be present in CD4-sorted patient repertoires than in healthy CD4+ repertoires, and the difference was retained after the putative leukemic clones were removed. Main leukemic clonotypes were private to each patient, although over 20% appeared at low frequency in other patients' non-leukemic repertoires. The data were not HLA-matched, and the relatively small sample size could explain the higher clonality seen in CD4+ compared with CD8+ T-LGLL.

The immunoSEQ assay at survey resolution was used to sequence TCRbeta rearrangements from genomic DNA. On the authors' methods: In the TCR sequencing data, the lowest productive clonotype frequency that could be detected was 2.59 x 10-5. Only productive TCRbeta rearrangements, defined as complete and in-frame sequences, were included in the analyses. The clonality of each sample was calculated as Simpson clonality in the immunoSEQ Analyzer version 3.0. Based on frequency, clones were grouped as very rare, small, medium, large (1-20%) or hyperexpanded (>20%). Generation probabilities were estimated with OLGA 1.2.3, V-gene circos plots were generated with VDJtools, specificities were searched for in VDJdb, and CDR3 motifs were identified with GLIPH. TCRdb took this table from immuneACCESS and kept in-frame rearrangements with V and J called. Such tables lack part of the clones; where checked against another copy, unresolved V genes explain under half of the gap, and the rest is unexplained. D and trimming were read from the DNA, whereas the V and J calls and clone size are those reported in that table. Here the sample has fewer than 50,000 clones; about four fifths occur a single time. The top ten clones comprise around 0.57% of the sample.

V is trimmed back by 4 bases and J by 8 bases, and the junction contains 10 bases that no gene match accounts for. According to the germline V gene, CDR1 reads ENHRY and CDR2 reads SYGVKD. The CDR3 has 15 amino acids, counting the end cysteine and phenylalanine. The retained sequence is limited to the CDR3, 45 bases, with the frame set at the first base. Healthy controls were roughly 35 blood donors whose buffy coats came from the Finnish Red Cross blood service. All TCR-sequenced material derived from peripheral blood: patient blood samples and healthy donor buffy coats. Ficoll-Hypaque gradient centrifugation was used to isolate peripheral blood mononuclear cells. CD4+ cells were purified magnetically from the buffy coats of healthy controls. Genomic DNA was extracted with the Gentra Puregene Cell and Tissue kit and quantified on a Qubit 2.0 fluorometer. For this clone: Its antigen is unknown. Base qualities are not provided; no much larger clone lies one nucleotide away.

Material: CD4+ T cells from blood buffy coats. The TCR sequence derives from a human donor in good health. Here the chain combines TRBV10-3 and TRBJ2-1, with TRBD2 matching 8 junction bases. The nucleotides are TGTGCCATCAGTGCTCGGGGGGGCCCTGTCGATGAGCAGTTCTTC. Translated, it gives CAISARGGPVDEQFF.